This TCR beta chain was obtained from a study of T cells in Graves' hyperthyroidism and ophthalmopathy. Each patient was aged 18 to 65 and had newly diagnosed hyperthyroidism of under 2 months' duration. Exclusions: uncontrolled infection, other autoimmune disease, pregnancy, lactation. Diagnosing involved the use of clinical symptoms, serum thyroxine and TRAb, thyroid ultrasound and orbital computed tomography. V dropped 5 bases and J dropped 4 bases, with 14 bases sitting between them. CDR3 length: 14 amino acids. Using RNA transcripts as the source, TCR beta CDR3 regions were amplified. The study used the HTBI primer set for a first-round RT-PCR of the TCR CDR3. Via MiXCR, TCRdb re-called the multiplex PCR reads, giving one row per CDR3 protein. The sample lists a few hundred thousand distinct CDR3 sequences, 15% to 19% seen once, with just under 8% in the top ten. This clonotype was observed at least ten times.

This rearrangement joins TRBV12-3 or TRBV12-4 to TRBJ1-1; perhaps TRBD1 as D (6 bases). The sequence derives from a woman between 18 and 30 years old with Graves' hyperthyroidism. Sample: blood. This CDR3 reads CASSVGQGSTEAFF. Written as DNA, the CDR3 is TGTGCCAGCAGTGTAGGGCAGGGGAGCACTGAAGCTTTCTTT.